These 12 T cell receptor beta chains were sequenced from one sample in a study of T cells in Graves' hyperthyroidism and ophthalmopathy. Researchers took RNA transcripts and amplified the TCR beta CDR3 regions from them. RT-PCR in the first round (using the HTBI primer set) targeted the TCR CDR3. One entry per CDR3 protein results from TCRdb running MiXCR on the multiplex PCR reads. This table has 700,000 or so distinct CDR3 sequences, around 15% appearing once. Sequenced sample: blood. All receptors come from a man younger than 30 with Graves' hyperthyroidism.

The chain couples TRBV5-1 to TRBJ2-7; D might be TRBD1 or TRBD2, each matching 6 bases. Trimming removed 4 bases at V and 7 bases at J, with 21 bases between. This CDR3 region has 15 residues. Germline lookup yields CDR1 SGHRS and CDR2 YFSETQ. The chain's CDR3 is CASSTASGAAGEQYF. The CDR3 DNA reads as TGCGCCAGCAGCACTGCCTCGGGGGCCGCCGGGGAGCAGTACTTC.

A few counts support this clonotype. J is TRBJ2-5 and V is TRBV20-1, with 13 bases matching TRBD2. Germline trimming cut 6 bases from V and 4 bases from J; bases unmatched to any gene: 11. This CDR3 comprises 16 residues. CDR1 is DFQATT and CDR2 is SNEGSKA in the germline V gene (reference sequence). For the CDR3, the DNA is TGCAGTGCGTCCCCCGGACTAGCGGGAGTTGGAGAGACCCAGTACTTC. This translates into CSASPGLAGVGETQYF.

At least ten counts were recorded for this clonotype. CDR3 sequence (DNA): TGTGCCAGCAGCCCCAGCCACAATGAGCAGTTCTTC. Its translation: CASSPSHNEQFF. This chain uses TRBV28 with TRBJ2-1; D gene ambiguous. The CDR3 loop spans 12 amino acids. The germline V gene has CDR1 MDHEN and CDR2 SYDVKM. Trimming removed 6 bases at V and 5 bases at J, with 8 bases between.

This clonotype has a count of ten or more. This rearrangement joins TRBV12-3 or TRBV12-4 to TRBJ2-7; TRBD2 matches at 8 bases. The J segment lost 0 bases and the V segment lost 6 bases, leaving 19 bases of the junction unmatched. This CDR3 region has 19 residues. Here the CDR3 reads CASSRRIGLAGHGSYEQYF. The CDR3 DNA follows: TGTGCCAGCAGCCGCCGGATTGGGCTAGCGGGCCATGGCTCCTACGAGCAGTACTTC.

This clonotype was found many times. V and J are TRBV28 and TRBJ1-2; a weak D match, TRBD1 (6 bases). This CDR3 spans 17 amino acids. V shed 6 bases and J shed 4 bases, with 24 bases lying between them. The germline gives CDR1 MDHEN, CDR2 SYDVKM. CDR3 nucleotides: TGTGCCAGCAGGTACGGCGACCTACAGGGTGACGCCTATGGCTACACCTTC. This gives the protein CASRYGDLQGDAYGYTF.

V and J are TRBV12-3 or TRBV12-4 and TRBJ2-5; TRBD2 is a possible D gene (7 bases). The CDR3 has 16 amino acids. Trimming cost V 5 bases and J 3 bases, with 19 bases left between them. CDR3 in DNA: TGTGCCAGCAGTCGCAGAGGGGAGGGGGGAGAAGAGACCCAGTACTTC. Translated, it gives CASSRRGEGGEETQYF.

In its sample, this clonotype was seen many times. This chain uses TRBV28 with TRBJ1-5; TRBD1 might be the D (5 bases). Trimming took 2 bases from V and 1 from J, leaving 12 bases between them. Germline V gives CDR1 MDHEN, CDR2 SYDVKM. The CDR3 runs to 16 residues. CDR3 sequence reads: CASSLPADISNQPQHF. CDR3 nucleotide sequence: TGTGCCAGCAGTTTACCCGCGGACATCAGCAATCAGCCCCAGCATTTT.

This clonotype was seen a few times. The CDR3 DNA is TGTGCCAGCAGCCACGATAGTCTAGCTCGGGACACCGGGGAGCTGTTTTTT. Translated, it gives CASSHDSLARDTGELFF. The V gene is TRBV3-1, the J gene TRBJ2-2; D may be TRBD2 (5 bases). V shed 3 bases and J shed 3 bases, with 17 bases lying between them. Germline values: CDR1 LGHDT, CDR2 YNNKEL (reference sequence). The CDR3 has 17 amino acids.

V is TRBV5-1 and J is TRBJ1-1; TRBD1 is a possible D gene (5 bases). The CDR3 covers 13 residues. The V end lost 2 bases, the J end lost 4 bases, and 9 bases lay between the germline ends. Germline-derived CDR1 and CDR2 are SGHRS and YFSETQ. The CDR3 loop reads CASSFEGSTEAFF. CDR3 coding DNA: TGCGCCAGCAGCTTTGAGGGGAGCACTGAAGCTTTCTTT.

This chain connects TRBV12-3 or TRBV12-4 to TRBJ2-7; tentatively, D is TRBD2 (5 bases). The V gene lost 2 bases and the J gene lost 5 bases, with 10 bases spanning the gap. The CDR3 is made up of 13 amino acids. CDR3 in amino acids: CASSLRGQDEQYF. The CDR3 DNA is TGTGCCAGCAGTTTAAGAGGGCAGGACGAGCAGTACTTC.

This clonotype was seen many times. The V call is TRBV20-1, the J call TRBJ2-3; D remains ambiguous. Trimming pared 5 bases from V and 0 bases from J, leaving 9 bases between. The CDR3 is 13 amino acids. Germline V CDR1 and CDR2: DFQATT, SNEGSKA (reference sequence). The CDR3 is CSAPQTSTDTQYF. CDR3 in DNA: TGCAGTGCTCCACAGACTAGCACAGATACGCAGTATTTT.

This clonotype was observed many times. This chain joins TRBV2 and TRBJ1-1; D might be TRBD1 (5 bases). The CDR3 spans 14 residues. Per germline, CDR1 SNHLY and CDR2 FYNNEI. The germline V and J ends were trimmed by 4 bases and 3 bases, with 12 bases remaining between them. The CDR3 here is CASSGSGGDTEAFF. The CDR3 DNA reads TGTGCCAGCAGTGGGTCCGGAGGGGACACTGAAGCTTTCTTT. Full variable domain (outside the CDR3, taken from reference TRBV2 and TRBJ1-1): EPEVTQTPSHQVTQMGQEVILRCVPISNHLYFYWYRQILGQKVEFLVSFYNNEISEKSEIFDDQFSVERPDGSNFTLKIRSTKLEDSAMYFCASSGSGGDTEAFFGQGTRLTVV.